This T cell receptor beta chain comes out of a study of response to subunit inactivated influenza vaccine. Overall study findings and caveats: Only a handful of new T cells, the authors suggested, are recruited with each seasonal influenza vaccination.

One entry per CDR3 protein, called by TCRdb with MiXCR from the RT-PCR reads. Of 450,000 to 500,000 distinct CDR3 sequences listed, approximately 11% are singletons. This clonotype was seen at least ten times. Antigen specificity is unknown. V shed 5 bases and J shed 3 bases, with 10 bases lying between them. Germline V gene lookup returns CDR1 ENHRY and CDR2 SYGVKD. The length of the CDR3 is 13 residues. This clonotype was sampled from a man aged 45-65 years who received an inactivated influenza vaccine. Sequenced here: PBMCs from blood, sampled more than 35 days after vaccination. The rearrangement uses TRBV10-3 and TRBJ1-2; no firm D call. CDR3 protein: CAISWGVDYGYTF. CDR3 DNA: TGTGCCATCAGTTGGGGTGTCGACTATGGCTACACCTTC.